This T cell receptor beta chain originates from a study of beta chain features in type 1 diabetes. Study-wide results and caveats: Moderately but significantly shorter TCRB CDR3s were found in Type 1 diabetes patients in all four CD4+ subsets. In type 1 diabetes patients, VDJ junctions had fewer insertions; deletions at these junctions were more frequent.

Concerning this clone: The antigen is unknown.

CDR3 length equals 13 residues. Germline CDR1 and CDR2: MGHRA and YSYEKL. After removal of 4 bases from V and 5 bases from J, the junction contained 4 bases not matched to a gene. Every isolated RNA sample was fully reverse transcribed, so sequencing captured expressed TCRB transcripts. Produced via immunoSEQ multiplex PCR; TCRdb's table is partial and in-frame only. The data contain approximately 150,000 clones, around 63% of them singletons. The sequence was collected from a man aged 30 to 45 with type 1 diabetes. This rearrangement joins TRBV4-1 to TRBJ2-5; 7 bases match TRBD1. Sequencing input: naive CD4+ T cells from blood. The CDR3 DNA reads as TGCGCCAGCAGCCTGACAGGGTTGGAGACCCAGTACTTC. Translating it yields CASSLTGLETQYF.